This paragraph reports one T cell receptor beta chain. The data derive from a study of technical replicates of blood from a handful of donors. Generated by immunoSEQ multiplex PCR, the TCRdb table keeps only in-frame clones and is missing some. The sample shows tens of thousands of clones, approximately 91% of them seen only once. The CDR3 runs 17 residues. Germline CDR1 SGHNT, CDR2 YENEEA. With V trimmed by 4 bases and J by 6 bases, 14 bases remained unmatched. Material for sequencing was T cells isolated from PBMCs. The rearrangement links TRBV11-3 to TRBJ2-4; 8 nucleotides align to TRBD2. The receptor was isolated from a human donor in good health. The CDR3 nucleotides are TGTGCCAGCAGCTCCCAATTCGGGACTAGTTCGAGAAACATTCAGTACTTC. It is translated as CASSSQFGTSSRNIQYF.